The 9 T cell receptor beta chains reported below all come from one sample, sequenced in a study of metastatic and nonmetastatic thyroid tumors. TCRdb re-called the PCR reads via MiXCR. The table records roughly 89,000 clones, around 13% of them present only once. Before thyroid surgery, none of the patients had received any treatment. Input material: tumor tissue. These receptors were collected from a female donor with papillary thyroid cancer or a benign thyroid nodule (not recorded which). Some clones in this sample may be carry-over from other donors' samples.

Points on this clone: One junction end does not reproduce the germline sequence, and a read error may be involved. The rearrangement links TRBV11-3 to TRBJ2-7; 10 positions agree with TRBD2. This CDR3 contains 16 residues. Per germline, CDR1 SGHNT and CDR2 YENEEA. The CDR3 DNA sequence: TGTGCCAGCATCTTAAGGCCTAGCGGGAGAGGCTGCGAGCAGTACTTC. This encodes CASILRPSGRGCEQYF.

Turning to this clone: A much more abundant neighbour one base away suggests this may be a read error. The identical CDR3 is also encoded by other nucleotide sequences in the sample. The rearrangement joins TRBV24-1 to TRBJ2-1; 14 bases fit TRBD2. Germline V gene data show CDR1 as KGHDR and CDR2 as SFDVKD. V was clipped by 3 bases and J by 4 bases; unmatched bases: 7. The CDR3 spans 18 residues. In nucleotides, the CDR3 is TGTGCCACCAGTGATGGTGGACTAGCGGGAGGAACATACAATGAGCAGTTCTTC. This codes for CATSDGGLAGGTYNEQFF.

V usage is TRBV7-9 and J usage is TRBJ2-2; D might be TRBD1 (7 bases). V lost 6 bases and J 5 bases, leaving 16 bases between the germline ends. In germline, CDR1 is SEHNR, CDR2 FQNEAQ (reference sequence). The CDR3 has 15 amino acids. The CDR3 region is CASRGGQAGTGELFF. CDR3 nucleotides: TGTGCCAGCAGGGGAGGACAGGCAGGGACCGGGGAGCTGTTTTTT.

This clone was seen repeatedly, ten times or more. The chain is built from TRBV5-1 and TRBJ2-1; D call uncertain. The germline V gene has CDR1 SGHRS and CDR2 YFSETQ. V was clipped by 5 bases and J by 3 bases, with 6 bases between them. CDR3 length: 12 amino acids. The DNA for the CDR3 is TGCGCCAGCAGTAACTACTACAATGAGCAGTTCTTC. The encoded protein is CASSNYYNEQFF.

Many counts were recorded for this clone. The V and J genes are TRBV6-1 and TRBJ1-5; 8 bases are shared with TRBD1. Germline loops: CDR1 MNHNS, CDR2 SASEGT. V lost 2 bases to trimming and J lost 7 bases; unmatched junction nucleotides: 10. The CDR3 runs to 16 residues. The CDR3 sequence: CASSEQGAIGPQPQHF. The CDR3 bases are TGTGCCAGCAGTGAACAGGGGGCGATAGGGCCGCAGCCCCAGCATTTT.

This clone occurred many times. V gene TRBV5-1 combines with J gene TRBJ1-1; tentative D call: TRBD1 (5 bases). CDR1 SGHRS and CDR2 YFSETQ come from the germline V gene. The CDR3 is made up of 14 amino acids. The V end lost 4 bases, the J end lost 1 base, and 11 bases lay between the germline ends. CDR3 in DNA: TGCGCCAGCAGCGCCCGGGGGACGAACACTGAAGCTTTCTTT. It encodes CASSARGTNTEAFF.

A remark on this clone: A read error is possible here, since a much larger clone lies one base away. Other DNA sequences in this sample translate to the same CDR3. The gene calls are TRBV5-1 and TRBJ2-1, with 10 bases lining up with TRBD2. Germline V gene sequence: CDR1 SGHRS, CDR2 YFSETQ. This CDR3 has 19 amino acids. Germline trimming cut 0 bases from V and 7 bases from J; bases unmatched to any gene: 16. Here the CDR3 reads CASSLGLAGVLAVGNEQFF. The CDR3 coding sequence is TGCGCCAGCAGCTTGGGCCTAGCGGGGGTCTTAGCCGTTGGAAATGAGCAGTTCTTC.

This clone has ten or more counts. The chain is built from TRBV11-3 and TRBJ2-7; D is possibly TRBD1 (5 bases). The germline V gene has CDR1 SGHNT and CDR2 YENEEA. V lost 5 bases to trimming and J lost 3 bases, with 11 bases between them. This CDR3 has 13 residues. The CDR3 is CASSPDIYYEQYF. The CDR3 DNA sequence: TGTGCCAGCAGCCCGGACATCTACTACGAGCAGTACTTC.

On this clone itself: The junction does not match germline at one end; this may be a read error. This chain joins TRBV5-1 and TRBJ2-7, with 8 bases fitting TRBD2. This CDR3 is 14 amino acids long. Germline CDR1 reads SGHRS; CDR2 reads YFSETQ. The CDR3 nucleotides are TGCGCCAGCAGCACTAGCGGAGCCCCCTACGAGCGGTACTTC. As protein: CASSTSGAPYERYF.